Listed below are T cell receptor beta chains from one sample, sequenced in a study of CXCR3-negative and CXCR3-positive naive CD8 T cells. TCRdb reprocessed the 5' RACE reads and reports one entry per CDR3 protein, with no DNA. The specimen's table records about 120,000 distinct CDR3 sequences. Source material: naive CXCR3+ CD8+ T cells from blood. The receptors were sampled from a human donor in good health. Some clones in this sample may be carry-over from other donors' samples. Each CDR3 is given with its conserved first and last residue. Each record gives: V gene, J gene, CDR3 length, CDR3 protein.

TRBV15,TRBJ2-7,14,CATSSGTGGDEQYF
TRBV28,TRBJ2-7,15,CASSHPGTTPYEQYF
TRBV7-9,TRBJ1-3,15,CASSLALGRGNTIYF
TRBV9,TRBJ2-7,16,CASSVVRTSVFDEQYF
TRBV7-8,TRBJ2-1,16,CASSLPGLAGVNEQFF
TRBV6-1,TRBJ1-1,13,CASSERGGTEAFF
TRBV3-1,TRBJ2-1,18,CASSQDGAETLTYNEQLF
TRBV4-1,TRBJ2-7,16,CASSQVWLAETYEQYF
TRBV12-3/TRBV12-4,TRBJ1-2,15,CAIAPSRDRVYGYTF
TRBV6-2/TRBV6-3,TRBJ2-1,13,CASSPRGLDEQFF
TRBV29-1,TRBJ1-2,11,CSVIDGYGYTF
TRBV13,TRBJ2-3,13,CASSLGHPDTQYF
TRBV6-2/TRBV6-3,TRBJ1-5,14,CASSFRQAYQPQHF
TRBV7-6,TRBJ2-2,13,CASSPPPAGELFF
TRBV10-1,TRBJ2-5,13,CASSGGQGETQYF
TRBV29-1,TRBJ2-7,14,CSVERLAGSYEQYF
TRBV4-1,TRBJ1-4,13,CASSPYINEKLFF
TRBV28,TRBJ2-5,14,CASSFENRRETQYF
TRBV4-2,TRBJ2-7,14,CASSQEAGYYEQYF
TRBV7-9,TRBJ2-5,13,CASSTGQEETQYF
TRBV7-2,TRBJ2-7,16,CASSLLAFDPSGEQYF
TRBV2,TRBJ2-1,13,CASKLLGYNEQFF
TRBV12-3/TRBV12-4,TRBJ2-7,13,CASSWGQGYEQYF
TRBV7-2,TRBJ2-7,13,CASSLGVFYEQYF
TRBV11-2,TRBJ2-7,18,CASSLGGLAGAPRDEQYF
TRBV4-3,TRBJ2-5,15,CASSQDMRSYETQYF
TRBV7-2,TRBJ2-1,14,CASSPNRVYNEQFF
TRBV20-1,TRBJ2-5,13,CSARGDYQETQYF
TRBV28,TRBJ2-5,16,CASSFVLAHPQETQYF
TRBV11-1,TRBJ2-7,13,CASSLGWNYEQYF
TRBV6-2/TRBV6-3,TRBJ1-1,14,CASSYGQMNTEAFF
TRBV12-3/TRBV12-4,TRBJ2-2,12,CASSLQGGELFF
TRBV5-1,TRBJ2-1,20,CASSLQQGFILTSGYNEQFF
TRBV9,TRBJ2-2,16,CASSAYMTIGTGELFF
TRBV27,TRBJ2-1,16,CASSLSGGPRYNEQFF
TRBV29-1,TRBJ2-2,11,CSVGVLGELFF
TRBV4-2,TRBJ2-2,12,CASSPGLGELFF
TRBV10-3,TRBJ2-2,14,CASQPGPNTGELFF
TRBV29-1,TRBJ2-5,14,CSVGVLWDQETQYF
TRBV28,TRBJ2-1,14,CASIHGGGTYEQFF
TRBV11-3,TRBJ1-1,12,CASSSMNTEAFF
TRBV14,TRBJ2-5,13,CASSRRPEETQYF
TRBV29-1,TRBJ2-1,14,CSVGLAGVGDEQFF
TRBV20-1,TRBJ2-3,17,CSASTPGPAGGTDTQYF
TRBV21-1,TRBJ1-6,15,CASSKEVDRVSPLHF
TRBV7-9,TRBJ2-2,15,CASSEDGQNTGELFF
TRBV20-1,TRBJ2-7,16,CSAREGGLAISYEQYF
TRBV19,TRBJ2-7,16,CASSNGTGGGGYEQYF
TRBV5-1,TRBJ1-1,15,CASSLGTGKNTEAFF
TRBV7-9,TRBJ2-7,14,CASSSGPEDYEQYF
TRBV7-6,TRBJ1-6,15,CASSLGGTGHSPLHF
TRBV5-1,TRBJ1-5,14,CASSLGAGDQPQHF
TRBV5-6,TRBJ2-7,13,CASSLDGGREQYF
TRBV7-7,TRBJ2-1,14,CASSLFPSGQKQFF
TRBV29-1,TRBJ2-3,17,CSVEDRGLAGDTDTQYF
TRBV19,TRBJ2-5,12,CASSIGAETQYF
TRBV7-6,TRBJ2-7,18,CASSPGLAGGLNSYEQYF
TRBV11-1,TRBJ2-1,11,CASGLHNEQFF